Below, 31 T cell receptor beta chains from the same sample are listed, as sequenced in a study of T cells in Graves' hyperthyroidism and ophthalmopathy (dated by TCRdb to between 2018 and 2021). Library generation was performed with multiplex PCR. Sequencing was carried out with an Illumina HiSeq 2000. The TCR beta CDR3 regions were amplified from the RNA transcripts. The first round of RT-PCR for the TCR CDR3 was performed with the HTBI primer set and the Qiagen OneStep RT-PCR kit. TCRdb cleaned the public reads at Q25 with fastp, built clones with MiXCR and kept in-frame beta chains. A single entry per CDR3 protein holds the most common genes and DNA from its merged rows. This sample is represented by 250,000 to 400,000 distinct CDR3 sequences; approximately 15% of them were singletons. Together, the top ten hold 34% of the sample. The sample was blood. Receptors originate from a woman aged 40 to 49 with Graves' ophthalmopathy.

This clonotype came up a few times. The V gene is TRBV11-2, the J gene TRBJ2-7; possible D gene TRBD1, 5 bases. The V and J ends lost 5 bases and 7 bases respectively, with 18 bases between them. CDR3 length equals 14 residues. The germline CDR1 and CDR2 sequences are SGHAT and FQNNGV. In DNA form, the CDR3 reads TGTGCCAGCAGCCCAGATGGGGCGATGCGGGAGCAGTACTTC. Its translation is CASSPDGAMREQYF.

This clonotype was counted ten times or more. The J gene is TRBJ2-2, the V gene TRBV12-3 or TRBV12-4; 8 bases are a match to TRBD2. Losses at the gene ends were 1 base for V and 4 bases for J; bases not matched to a gene: 2. The CDR3 has 15 residues. This chain's CDR3 is CASSLDGGATGELFF. In DNA, the CDR3 is TGTGCCAGCAGTTTAGACGGGGGGGCCACCGGGGAGCTGTTTTTT.

This clonotype was counted a few times. A single base separates this from a much larger clone, so it may be a read error. This sequence joins TRBV20-1 and TRBJ2-7, with a tentative D call TRBD2 (7 bases). This CDR3 spans 13 amino acids. The germline CDR1 and CDR2 sequences are DFQATT and SNEGSKA (reference sequence). The CDR3 reads CSATGRGGYEQDF. The CDR3, as DNA: TGCAGTGCCACCGGCAGGGGAGGGTACGAGCAGGACTTC.

The chain couples TRBV18 to TRBJ2-3; D perhaps matches TRBD1 (5 bases). CDR3 length: 13 amino acids. V was clipped by 3 bases and J by 6 bases, with 10 bases between them. Germline V gene data show CDR1 as KGHSH and CDR2 as LQKENI. For the CDR3, the DNA is TGTGCCAGCTCACCCCAGGGTTTTGATACGCAGTATTTT. This gives the protein CASSPQGFDTQYF.

The rearrangement links TRBV5-6 to TRBJ1-3, with D possibly TRBD1 on 5 matching bases. Germline V gene data show CDR1 as SGHDT and CDR2 as YYEEEE. The CDR3 extends over 15 amino acids. Trimming took 4 bases from V and 0 from J, leaving 11 bases between them. CDR3 in amino acids: CASSPAGLSGNTIYF. The DNA of the CDR3 is TGTGCCAGCAGCCCGGCAGGGCTCTCTGGAAACACCATATATTTT.

This clonotype was seen more than once but under ten times. This rearrangement joins TRBV2 to TRBJ2-4, with TRBD1 identical over 9 bases. CDR1 is SNHLY and CDR2 is FYNNEI in the germline V gene. This CDR3 spans 13 amino acids. Trimming took 8 bases from V and 7 from J; bases not matched to a gene: 6. This CDR3 reads CASRRDRDNIQYF. The DNA for the CDR3 is TGTGCCAGCCGCCGGGACAGGGATAACATTCAGTACTTC.

This clonotype showed up just a few times. The chain is built from TRBV4-1 and TRBJ2-7; 8 bases are shared with TRBD1. This CDR3 spans 15 amino acids. From germline, CDR1 is MGHRA and CDR2 YSYEKL. V gave up 3 bases and J gave up 5 bases; unmatched junction bases: 9. The CDR3 region is CASSHQPGQADEQYF. The CDR3 DNA reads TGCGCCAGCAGCCATCAACCGGGACAGGCAGACGAGCAGTACTTC.

In its sample, this clonotype was seen many times. This chain uses TRBV28 with TRBJ1-6; D might be TRBD1 (6 bases). This CDR3 comprises 18 residues. Trimming pared 2 bases from V and 4 bases from J, leaving 18 bases between. Germline lookup yields CDR1 MDHEN and CDR2 SYDVKM. DNA for the CDR3: TGTGCCAGCAGTTTAAATCTCGGGGGGCTCCGATATAATTCACCCCTCCACTTT. Amino acids: CASSLNLGGLRYNSPLHF.

Many counts were recorded for this clonotype. The chain joins TRBV2 to TRBJ2-1, with 9 positions matching TRBD2. The CDR3 runs to 19 residues. Germline values: CDR1 SNHLY, CDR2 FYNNEI. With 1 base clipped from V and 4 bases from J, the junction kept 14 bases outside the gene matches. The CDR3 here is CASSEDFWREGPYYNEQFF. The CDR3 DNA is TGTGCCAGCAGTGAAGATTTCTGGCGGGAGGGCCCCTATTACAATGAGCAGTTCTTC. The full variable domain, rest sourced from reference TRBV2 and TRBJ2-1, is EPEVTQTPSHQVTQMGQEVILRCVPISNHLYFYWYRQILGQKVEFLVSFYNNEISEKSEIFDDQFSVERPDGSNFTLKIRSTKLEDSAMYFCASSEDFWREGPYYNEQFFGPGTRLTVL.

This clonotype was counted a few times. This rearrangement joins TRBV3-1 to TRBJ2-3, with no clear D. Trimming took off 2 bases at V and 6 bases at J, with 12 bases between the two ends. The CDR3 consists of 14 residues. CDR1 is LGHDT and CDR2 is YNNKEL in the germline V gene (reference sequence). In DNA, the CDR3 is TGTGCCAGCAGCCAAAATTTACGGGCGGATACGCAGTATTTT. Residues: CASSQNLRADTQYF.

This chain uses TRBV7-8 with TRBJ1-5; the match to TRBD1 covers 7 bases. This CDR3 contains 14 residues. CDR1 is SGHVS and CDR2 is FQNEAQ in the germline V gene. With V trimmed by 4 bases and J by 7 bases, 7 bases remained unmatched. DNA of the CDR3: TGTGCCAGCAGCTCGGAGGGGGCTAGACAGCCCCAGCATTTT. Translating it yields CASSSEGARQPQHF.

This clonotype has ten or more counts. This chain connects TRBV5-1 to TRBJ1-1; 7 nucleotides line up with TRBD1. The CDR3 contains 15 residues. V dropped 6 bases and J dropped 4; count of bases not matched to a gene: 12. Germline-derived CDR1 and CDR2 are SGHRS and YFSETQ. In DNA, the CDR3 is TGCGCCAGCACCCGCCAGGAGGGGGCAAGCACTGAAGCTTTCTTT. Its protein is CASTRQEGASTEAFF. Based on the CDR3 plus reference TRBV5-1 and TRBJ1-1, the full variable domain is KAGVTQTPRYLIKTRGQQVTLSCSPISGHRSVSWYQQTPGQGLQFLFEYFSETQRNKGNFPGRFSGRQFSNSRSEMNVSTLELGDSALYLCASTRQEGASTEAFFGQGTRLTVV.

On this clonotype: At one end, the junction sequence differs from germline, possibly due to a read error. The chain employs TRBV10-1 and TRBJ2-2; maybe TRBD2 (5 bases). The CDR3 extends over 15 amino acids. Germline CDR1 WNHNN, CDR2 SYGVQD (reference sequence). Here the CDR3 DNA reads TGTGCCAGCAGTGAAGCCCCGGGAAACACCGGGGAGCTGTTTTTT. Encoded protein: CASSEAPGNTGELFF.

V gene TRBV9 combines with J gene TRBJ1-2, with D unresolved. The germline V and J ends were trimmed by 4 bases and 2 bases, with 12 bases remaining between them. CDR1 and CDR2 from the germline V gene are SGDLS and YYNGEE. The CDR3 has 14 amino acids. This chain's CDR3 is CASSSGIVNYGYTF. DNA for the CDR3: TGTGCCAGCAGCTCAGGTATTGTGAACTATGGCTACACCTTC.

This clonotype was seen only once. A read error is possible here, since a much larger clone lies one base away. This sequence joins TRBV12-5 and TRBJ1-5; 7 positions match TRBD1. Germline V lookup: CDR1 LGHNT, CDR2 FRNRAP. The CDR3 sequence is 15 residues long. The CDR3 DNA sequence: TGTGCTCGTGGTTTAGTAGACAGGGTAGGTCAGCCCCAGCATTTT. As protein: CARGLVDRVGQPQHF.

Only a few counts were recorded for this clonotype. V is TRBV5-5 and J is TRBJ2-5, with D perhaps TRBD1 (5 bases). Per the germline V gene, CDR1 is SGHKS and CDR2 is YYEKEE (reference sequence). Trimming cost V 3 bases and J 8 bases, with 14 bases left between them. CDR3 size: 13 residues. The CDR3 spells CASSWAGMYTQYF. CDR3 nucleotide sequence: TGTGCCAGCAGCTGGGCAGGGATGTATACCCAGTACTTC.

This clonotype was recorded many times. The chain recombines TRBV20-1 with TRBJ2-1; 10 bases map to TRBD2. There are 15 residues in the CDR3. Germline loops: CDR1 DFQATT, CDR2 SNEGSKA (reference sequence). V lost 2 bases to trimming and J lost 4 bases; unmatched junction nucleotides: 5. CDR3 region: CSARSSGSDYNEQFF. The CDR3 DNA sequence: TGCAGTGCTAGATCTAGCGGGAGTGATTACAATGAGCAGTTCTTC.

This clonotype showed up many times. This chain uses TRBV13 with TRBJ1-1; no clear D gene. Deletions cut 3 bases from V and 0 bases from J, with 5 bases between. Germline V lookup: CDR1 PRHDT, CDR2 FYEKMQ (reference sequence). The CDR3 is 13 residues long. The CDR3 nucleotides read TGTGCCAGCAGCTTTGGGATGAACACTGAAGCTTTCTTT. This codes for CASSFGMNTEAFF.

The gene calls are TRBV4-1 and TRBJ1-2, with D possibly being TRBD1 (6 bases). CDR1 MGHRA and CDR2 YSYEKL come from the germline V gene. This CDR3 spans 17 amino acids. Trimming left V 1 base short and J 3 bases short, with 18 bases between. CDR3 protein: CASSQVGRGSGDYGYTF. As DNA, the CDR3 is TGCGCCAGCAGCCAAGTGGGGAGGGGGTCGGGGGACTATGGCTACACCTTC.

This clonotype occurred many times. The rearrangement uses TRBV19 and TRBJ1-1; D is perhaps TRBD1 (5 bases). Germline CDR1 LNHDA, CDR2 SQIVND (reference sequence). V gave up 3 bases and J gave up 3 bases, with 11 bases separating them. CDR3 length equals 14 residues. CDR3 sequence reads: CASSIQGWDTEAFF. CDR3 nucleotide sequence: TGTGCCAGTAGTATCCAGGGATGGGACACTGAAGCTTTCTTT.

For this clonotype: Given a much more abundant clone one base away, this may be a read error. The CDR3 sequence is CASSEGQGRETQCF. In DNA, the CDR3 is TGCGCCAGCAGTGAAGGTCAGGGGCGAGAGACCCAGTGCTTC. This sequence joins TRBV6-4 and TRBJ2-5, with D perhaps TRBD1 (6 bases). CDR1 MRHNA and CDR2 SNTAGT come from the germline V gene. CDR3 size: 14 residues.

The table lists this clonotype with many counts. V is TRBV27 and J is TRBJ2-3; D not resolved. Trimming took off 4 bases at V and 5 bases at J, with 4 bases between the two ends. Per the germline V gene, CDR1 is MNHEY and CDR2 is SMNVEV (reference sequence). The length of the CDR3 is 11 residues. The CDR3 region has the DNA TGTGCCAGCAGTTGGTTAGATACGCAGTATTTT. Encoded protein: CASSWLDTQYF.

Comment on this clonotype: Possible read error: a much larger clone is one base away. The V and J genes are TRBV2 and TRBJ1-5; D unresolved. Germline CDR1 is SNHLY and CDR2 is FYNNEI. The CDR3 contains 14 residues. The CDR3 region is CASSDTGTDQPHHF. In DNA, the CDR3 is TGTGCCAGCAGCGACACGGGCACGGATCAGCCCCATCATTTT.

This clonotype was detected ten times or more. The chain links TRBV28 to TRBJ2-2; 7 positions match TRBD1. After removal of 6 bases from V and 0 bases from J, the junction contained 4 bases not matched to a gene. This CDR3 comprises 15 residues. Germline CDR1 and CDR2: MDHEN and SYDVKM. The CDR3 loop reads CASRWTGANTGELFF. As DNA, the CDR3 is TGTGCCAGCAGATGGACAGGTGCGAACACCGGGGAGCTGTTTTTT.

The chain has TRBV20-1 and TRBJ2-1, with 10 bases that match TRBD2. CDR3 length equals 13 residues. J lost 7 bases, V lost 4 bases, and 4 bases had no gene match. The germline V gene encodes CDR1 DFQATT and CDR2 SNEGSKA (reference sequence). The CDR3 loop reads CSAIAGGGNEQFF. CDR3 in DNA: TGCAGTGCTATAGCGGGAGGTGGAAATGAGCAGTTCTTC.

This clonotype was counted ten times or more. The gene calls are TRBV11-2 and TRBJ2-7; D is unclear. Germline CDR1 and CDR2: SGHAT and FQNNGV. Trimming took 0 bases from V and 3 from J, leaving 12 bases between them. The CDR3 extends over 15 amino acids. The CDR3 region has the DNA TGTGCCAGCAGCTTAGAATTAGGTCCGGGCTACGAGCAGTACTTC. This translates into CASSLELGPGYEQYF.

To note about this clonotype: This may be a read error, as it is one base from a much larger clone. The conserved phenylalanine or tryptophan is not found at the CDR3 terminus, so this likely reflects a read error. The chain links TRBV20-1 to TRBJ2-5; 9 bases are a match to TRBD1. The CDR3 spans 14 residues. The J segment lost 5 bases and the V segment lost 0 bases, leaving 4 bases of the junction unmatched. CDR1 DFQATT and CDR2 SNEGSKA come from the germline V gene (reference sequence). The CDR3: CSARDGTGTETQYL. The CDR3 DNA sequence: TGCAGTGCTAGAGATGGGACAGGGACGGAGACCCAGTACCTC.

This clonotype was observed a few times. CDR3: CASSQVGQGNGEAFF. For the CDR3, the DNA is TGCGCCAGCAGCCAAGTGGGACAGGGGAACGGTGAAGCTTTCTTT. The genes are TRBV4-1 and TRBJ1-1; 10 nucleotides agree with TRBD1. Germline V gene data show CDR1 as MGHRA and CDR2 as YSYEKL. Losses at the gene ends were 1 base for V and 7 bases for J; bases not matched to a gene: 6. This CDR3 contains 15 residues.

The V gene is TRBV5-1, the J gene TRBJ1-1; D possibly corresponds to TRBD1 (5 bases). V lost 3 bases and J 1 base, leaving 10 bases between the germline ends. CDR1 is SGHRS and CDR2 is YFSETQ in the germline V gene. The CDR3 loop spans 14 amino acids. CDR3 sequence: CASSWGPPNTEAFF. As DNA, the CDR3 is TGCGCCAGCAGCTGGGGACCGCCGAACACTGAAGCTTTCTTT.

V gene TRBV20-1 combines with J gene TRBJ1-1, with 7 bases aligning to TRBD1. The CDR3 consists of 14 residues. The V segment lost 1 base and the J segment 3 bases; nucleotides outside the gene matches: 5. In germline, CDR1 is DFQATT, CDR2 SNEGSKA (reference sequence). CDR3 sequence (DNA): TGCAGTGCTAGAGGACTTCAGGGGGACACTGAAGCTTTCTTT. It codes for CSARGLQGDTEAFF.

This clonotype occurred a few times. The chain combines TRBV20-1 with TRBJ2-3; D unresolved. This CDR3 is built from 13 residues. The V gene lost 4 bases and the J gene lost 0 bases, with 8 bases spanning the gap. The germline V gene has CDR1 DFQATT and CDR2 SNEGSKA (reference sequence). CDR3 nucleotide sequence: TGCAGTGCTATTGTTACTAGCACAGATACGCAGTATTTT. Translating it yields CSAIVTSTDTQYF.